Below, 6 T cell receptor beta chains from the same sample are listed, as sequenced in a study of PD-1 blockade in classical Hodgkin lymphoma. Following autologous stem cell transplantation, relapse occurred in every patient, and exposure to brentuximab vedotin varied. By magnetic negative selection, CD4+ T cells were purified from thawed PBMCs. Sequenced by immunoSEQ multiplex PCR; TCRdb stores in-frame clones only, minus some. The repertoire holds about 15,000 clones, with roughly 80% as singletons. The material was CD4+ T cells from blood, obtained at baseline. The receptors stem from a human donor with classical Hodgkin lymphoma.

CDR3 nucleotides: TGTGCCATCAGTGAGAGAACTGAAGCTTTCTTT. Amino acid sequence: CAISERTEAFF. This rearrangement joins TRBV10-3 to TRBJ1-1; D gene unclear. CDR1 is ENHRY and CDR2 is SYGVKD in the germline V gene. V was pared by 2 bases and J by 5 bases, with 3 bases between. CDR3 length: 11 residues.

The chain recombines TRBV28 with TRBJ2-7; D gene ambiguous. Trimming took off 4 bases at V and 0 bases at J, with 13 bases between the two ends. CDR3 size: 15 residues. In germline, CDR1 is MDHEN, CDR2 SYDVKM. The CDR3 nucleotides read TGTGCCAGCAGTTCCCCCGCCCTCCTCTCCTACGAGCAGTACTTC. This gives the protein CASSSPALLSYEQYF. Full variable domain (rest looked up from reference TRBV28 and TRBJ2-7): DVKVTQSSRYLVKRTGEKVFLECVQDMDHENMFWYRQDPGLGLRLIYFSYDVKMKEKGDIPEGYSVSREKKERFSLILESASTNQTSMYLCASSSPALLSYEQYFGPGTRLTVT.

V usage is TRBV18 and J usage is TRBJ2-2; 7 bases line up with TRBD2. The CDR3 extends over 15 amino acids. Trimming at V came to 5 bases and at J to 4 bases, leaving 7 bases not matched to a gene. CDR1 is KGHSH and CDR2 is LQKENI in the germline V gene. The CDR3 DNA is TGTGCCAGCTCATCTTACCGGGAGGTCACCGGGGAGCTGTTTTTT. It codes for CASSSYREVTGELFF. Full variable domain (outside the CDR3, taken from reference TRBV18 and TRBJ2-2): NAGVMQNPRHLVRRRGQEARLRCSPMKGHSHVYWYRQLPEEGLKFMVYLQKENIIDESGMPKERFSAEFPKEGPSILRIQQVVRGDSAAYFCASSSYREVTGELFFGEGSRLTVL.

This clone was seen a single time. V gene TRBV9 combines with J gene TRBJ2-5; D gene unclear. This CDR3 has 15 residues. Germline CDR1 and CDR2: SGDLS and YYNGEE. V lost 4 bases to trimming and J lost 4 bases, with 17 bases between them. This CDR3 reads CASSRFITSIETQYF. The CDR3 DNA is TGTGCCAGCAGCCGTTTTATTACGTCGATAGAGACCCAGTACTTC.

The gene calls are TRBV6-6 and TRBJ1-4; possible D gene TRBD1, 5 bases. Trimming removed 2 bases from V and 5 bases from J, with 9 bases in between. The CDR3 is 14 residues long. Germline assignment: CDR1 MNHNY and CDR2 SVGAGI (reference sequence). CDR3 in DNA: TGTGCCAGCAGTTACCCTGGGGGGAATGAAAAACTGTTTTTT. This sequence encodes CASSYPGGNEKLFF.

This clone was counted a few times. The genes are TRBV28 and TRBJ2-1; tentatively, D is TRBD1 or TRBD2 (6 bases each). The CDR3 is 17 residues long. The germline V and J ends were trimmed by 5 bases and 5 bases, with 22 bases remaining between them. Germline CDR1 is MDHEN and CDR2 is SYDVKM. The CDR3 sequence: CASSTLGGWGAHNEQFF. In nucleotides, the CDR3 is TGTGCCAGCAGTACCTTGGGGGGTTGGGGGGCGCACAATGAGCAGTTCTTC.